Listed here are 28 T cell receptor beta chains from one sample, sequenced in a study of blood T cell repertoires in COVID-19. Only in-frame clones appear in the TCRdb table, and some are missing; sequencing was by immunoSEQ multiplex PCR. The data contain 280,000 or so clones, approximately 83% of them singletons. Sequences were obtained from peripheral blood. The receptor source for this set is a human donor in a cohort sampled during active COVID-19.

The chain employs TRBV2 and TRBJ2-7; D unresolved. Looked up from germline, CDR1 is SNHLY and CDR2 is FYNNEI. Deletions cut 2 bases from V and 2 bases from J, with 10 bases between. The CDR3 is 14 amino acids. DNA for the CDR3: TGTGCCAGCAGTGAAAGACTTCAGACCTACGAGCAGTACTTC. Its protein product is CASSERLQTYEQYF.

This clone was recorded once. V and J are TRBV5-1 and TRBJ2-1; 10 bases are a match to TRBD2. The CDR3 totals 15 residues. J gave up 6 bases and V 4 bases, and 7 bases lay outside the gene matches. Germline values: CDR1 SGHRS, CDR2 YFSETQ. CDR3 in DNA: TGCGCCAGCAGCGTTTGGACTAGCGGTGGCAATGAGCAGTTCTTC. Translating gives CASSVWTSGGNEQFF.

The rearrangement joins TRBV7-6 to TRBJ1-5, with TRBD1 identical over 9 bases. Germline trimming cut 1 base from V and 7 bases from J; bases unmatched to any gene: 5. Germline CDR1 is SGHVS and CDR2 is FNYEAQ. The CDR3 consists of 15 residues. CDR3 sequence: CASSLGTGDVQPQHF. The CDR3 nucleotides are TGTGCCAGCAGCTTAGGGACAGGGGATGTGCAGCCCCAGCATTTT. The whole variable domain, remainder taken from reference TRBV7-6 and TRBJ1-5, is GAGVSQSPRYKVTKRGQDVALRCDPISGHVSLYWYRQALGQGPEFLTYFNYEAQQDKSGLPNDRFSAERPEGSISTLTIQRTEQRDSAMYRCASSLGTGDVQPQHFGDGTRLSIL.

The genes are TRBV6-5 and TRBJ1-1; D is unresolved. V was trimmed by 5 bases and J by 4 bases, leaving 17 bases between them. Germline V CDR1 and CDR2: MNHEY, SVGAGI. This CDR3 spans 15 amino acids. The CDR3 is CASSPRGALGTEAFF. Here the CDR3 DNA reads TGTGCCAGCAGTCCCCGGGGAGCCTTGGGCACTGAAGCTTTCTTT.

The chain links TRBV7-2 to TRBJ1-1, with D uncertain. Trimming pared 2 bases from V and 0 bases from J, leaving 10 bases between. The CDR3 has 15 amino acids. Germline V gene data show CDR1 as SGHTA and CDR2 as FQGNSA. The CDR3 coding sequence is TGTGCCAGCAGCTTAAGCGCCGGAGTGAACACTGAAGCTTTCTTT. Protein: CASSLSAGVNTEAFF.

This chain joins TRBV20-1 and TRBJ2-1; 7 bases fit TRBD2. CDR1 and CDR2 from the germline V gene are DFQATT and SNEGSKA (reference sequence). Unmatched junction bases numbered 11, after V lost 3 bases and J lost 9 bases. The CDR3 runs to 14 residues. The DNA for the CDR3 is TGCAGTGCTAGTGGCGGGAGATCGATTGGTGAGCAGTTCTTC. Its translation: CSASGGRSIGEQFF.

The CDR3 region is CASSERTGAYEQYF. For the CDR3, the DNA is TGTGCCAGCAGTGAGAGGACAGGGGCCTACGAGCAGTACTTC. The chain couples TRBV6-1 to TRBJ2-7, with 9 bases identical to TRBD1. This CDR3 comprises 14 residues. Germline-derived CDR1 and CDR2 are MNHNS and SASEGT. Trimming removed 3 bases from V and 2 bases from J; junction bases left unmatched: 2.

The CDR3 region is CASSSLGAPYEQYF. Written as DNA, the CDR3 is TGTGCCAGCAGCTCCCTGGGGGCTCCCTACGAGCAGTACTTC. The chain employs TRBV28 and TRBJ2-7; a weak D match, TRBD1 (6 bases). V shed 6 bases and J shed 2 bases, with 14 bases lying between them. The CDR3 covers 14 residues. The germline V gene encodes CDR1 MDHEN and CDR2 SYDVKM.

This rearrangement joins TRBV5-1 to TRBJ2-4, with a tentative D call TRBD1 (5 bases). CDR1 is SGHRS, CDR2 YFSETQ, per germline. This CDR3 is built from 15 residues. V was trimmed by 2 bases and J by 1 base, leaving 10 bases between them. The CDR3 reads CASSLAPGAKNIQYF. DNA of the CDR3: TGCGCCAGCAGCTTAGCCCCAGGGGCCAAAAACATTCAGTACTTC.

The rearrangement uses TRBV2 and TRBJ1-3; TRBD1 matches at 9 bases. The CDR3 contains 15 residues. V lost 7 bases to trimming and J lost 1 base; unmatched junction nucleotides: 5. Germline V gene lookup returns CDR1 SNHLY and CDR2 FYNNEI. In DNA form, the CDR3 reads TGTGCCAGCACTAGGACAGGGGATTCTGGAAACACCATATATTTT. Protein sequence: CASTRTGDSGNTIYF.

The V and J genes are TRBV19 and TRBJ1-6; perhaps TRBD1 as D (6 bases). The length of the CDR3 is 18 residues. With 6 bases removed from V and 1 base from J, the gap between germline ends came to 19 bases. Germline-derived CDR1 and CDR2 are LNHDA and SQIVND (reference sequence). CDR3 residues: CASSRGGAGVSYNSPLHF. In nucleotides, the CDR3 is TGTGCCAGTAGCCGCGGAGGTGCAGGGGTGTCCTATAATTCACCCCTCCACTTT.

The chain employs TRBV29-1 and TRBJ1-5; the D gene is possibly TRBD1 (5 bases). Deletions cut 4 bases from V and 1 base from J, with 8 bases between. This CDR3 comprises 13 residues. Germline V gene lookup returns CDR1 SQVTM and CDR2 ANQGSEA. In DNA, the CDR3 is TGCAGCGTTGCGGGGGACAGCAATCAGCCCCAGCATTTT. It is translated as CSVAGDSNQPQHF. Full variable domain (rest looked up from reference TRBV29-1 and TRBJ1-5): SAVISQKPSRDICQRGTSLTIQCQVDSQVTMMFWYRQQPGQSLTLIATANQGSEATYESGFVIDKFPISRPNLTFSTLTVSNMSPEDSSIYLCSVAGDSNQPQHFGDGTRLSIL.

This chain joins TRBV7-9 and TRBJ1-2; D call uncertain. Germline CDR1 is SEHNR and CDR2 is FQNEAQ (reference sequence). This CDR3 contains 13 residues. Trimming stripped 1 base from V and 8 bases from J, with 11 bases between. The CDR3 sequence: CASSLVQAMGYTF. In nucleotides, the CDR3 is TGTGCCAGCAGCTTAGTCCAGGCAATGGGCTACACCTTC.

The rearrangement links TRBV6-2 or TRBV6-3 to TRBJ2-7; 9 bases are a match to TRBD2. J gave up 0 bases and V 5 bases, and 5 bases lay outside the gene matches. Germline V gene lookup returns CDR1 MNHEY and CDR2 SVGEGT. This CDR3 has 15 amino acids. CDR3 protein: CASSPRAGGSYEQYF. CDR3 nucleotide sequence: TGTGCCAGCAGTCCGAGAGCGGGAGGCTCCTACGAGCAGTACTTC.

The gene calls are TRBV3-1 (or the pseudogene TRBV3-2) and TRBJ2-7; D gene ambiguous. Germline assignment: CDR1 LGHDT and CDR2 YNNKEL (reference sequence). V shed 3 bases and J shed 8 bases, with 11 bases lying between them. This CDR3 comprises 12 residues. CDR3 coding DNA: TGTGCCAGCAGCCACCCCGACAACAAGCAGTACTTC. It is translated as CASSHPDNKQYF.

This chain's CDR3 is CATSPEREREQYF. In DNA form, the CDR3 reads TGTGCCACCTCCCCGGAGCGGGAGCGCGAGCAGTACTTC. The chain combines TRBV6-5 with TRBJ2-7, with 8 bases matching TRBD2. The CDR3 extends over 13 amino acids. Germline V lookup: CDR1 MNHEY, CDR2 SVGAGI. J lost 6 bases, V lost 10 bases, and 11 bases had no gene match.

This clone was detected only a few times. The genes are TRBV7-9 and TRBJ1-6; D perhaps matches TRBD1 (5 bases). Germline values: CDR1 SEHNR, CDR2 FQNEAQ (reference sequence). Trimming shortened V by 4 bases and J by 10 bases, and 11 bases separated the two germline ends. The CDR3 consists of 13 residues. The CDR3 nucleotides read TGTGCCAGCAGCTCGAGGAGGGGCTCACCCCTCCACTTT. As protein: CASSSRRGSPLHF.

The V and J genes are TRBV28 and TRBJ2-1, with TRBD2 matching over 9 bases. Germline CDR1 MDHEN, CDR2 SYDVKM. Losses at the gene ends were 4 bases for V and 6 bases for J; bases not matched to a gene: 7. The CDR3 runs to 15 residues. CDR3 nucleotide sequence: TGTGCCAGCAGTTCCTTAGCGGGAGAGGGCAATGAGCAGTTCTTC. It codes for CASSSLAGEGNEQFF.

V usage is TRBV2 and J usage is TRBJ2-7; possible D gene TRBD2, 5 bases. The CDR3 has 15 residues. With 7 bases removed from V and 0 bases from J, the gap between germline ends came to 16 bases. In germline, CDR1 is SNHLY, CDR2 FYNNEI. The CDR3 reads CASIGERKASYEQYF. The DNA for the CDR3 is TGTGCCAGCATCGGGGAGCGAAAGGCCTCCTACGAGCAGTACTTC.

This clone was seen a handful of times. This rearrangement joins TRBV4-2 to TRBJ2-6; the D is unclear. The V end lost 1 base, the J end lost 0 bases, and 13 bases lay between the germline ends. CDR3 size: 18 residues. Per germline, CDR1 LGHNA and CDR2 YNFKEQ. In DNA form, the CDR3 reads TGTGCCAGCAGCCAAGCTTACGGCAGCGCCTCTGGGGCCAACGTCCTGACTTTC. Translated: CASSQAYGSASGANVLTF.

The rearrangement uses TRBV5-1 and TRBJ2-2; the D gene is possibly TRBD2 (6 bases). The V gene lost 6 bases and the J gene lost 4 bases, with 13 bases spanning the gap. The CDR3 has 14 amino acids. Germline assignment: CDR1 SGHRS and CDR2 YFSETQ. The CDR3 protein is CASMGTRATGELFF. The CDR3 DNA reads TGCGCCAGCATGGGGACTCGGGCCACCGGGGAGCTGTTTTTT. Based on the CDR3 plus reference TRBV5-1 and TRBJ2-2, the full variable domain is KAGVTQTPRYLIKTRGQQVTLSCSPISGHRSVSWYQQTPGQGLQFLFEYFSETQRNKGNFPGRFSGRQFSNSRSEMNVSTLELGDSALYLCASMGTRATGELFFGEGSRLTVL.

The CDR3 DNA reads TGTGCCAGCAGTTTTCGTATCGGGAACACCGGGGAGCTGTTTTTT. Amino acid sequence: CASSFRIGNTGELFF. The chain carries TRBV27 and TRBJ2-2; D unclear. CDR3 size: 15 residues. Germline lookup yields CDR1 MNHEY and CDR2 SMNVEV (reference sequence). V lost 3 bases, J lost 1 base, and 9 bases lay in between.

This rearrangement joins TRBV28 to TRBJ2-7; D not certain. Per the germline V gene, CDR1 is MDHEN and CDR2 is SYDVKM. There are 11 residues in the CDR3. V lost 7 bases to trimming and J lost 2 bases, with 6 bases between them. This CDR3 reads CASTSPYEQYF. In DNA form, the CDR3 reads TGTGCCAGCACCTCCCCCTACGAGCAGTACTTC.

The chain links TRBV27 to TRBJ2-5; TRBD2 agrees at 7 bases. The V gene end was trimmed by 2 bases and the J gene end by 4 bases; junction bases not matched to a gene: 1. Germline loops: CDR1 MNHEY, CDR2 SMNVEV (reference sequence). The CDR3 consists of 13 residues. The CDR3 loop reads CASSLGRAETQYF. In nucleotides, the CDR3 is TGTGCCAGCAGTTTAGGGAGGGCAGAGACCCAGTACTTC.

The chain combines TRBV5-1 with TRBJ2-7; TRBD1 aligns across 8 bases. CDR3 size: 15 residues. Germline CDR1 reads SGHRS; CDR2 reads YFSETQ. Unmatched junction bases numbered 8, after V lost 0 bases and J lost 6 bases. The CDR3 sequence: CASSLDPGGAFEQYF. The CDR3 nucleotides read TGCGCCAGCAGCTTGGATCCAGGGGGCGCATTCGAGCAGTACTTC.

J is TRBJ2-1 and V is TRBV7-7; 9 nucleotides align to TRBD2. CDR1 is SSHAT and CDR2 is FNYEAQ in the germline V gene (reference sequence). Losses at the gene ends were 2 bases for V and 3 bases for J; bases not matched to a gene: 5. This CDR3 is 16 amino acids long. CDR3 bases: TGTGCCAGCAGCTTAAACGCGGGAGGGGGCTACAATGAGCAGTTCTTC. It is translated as CASSLNAGGGYNEQFF.

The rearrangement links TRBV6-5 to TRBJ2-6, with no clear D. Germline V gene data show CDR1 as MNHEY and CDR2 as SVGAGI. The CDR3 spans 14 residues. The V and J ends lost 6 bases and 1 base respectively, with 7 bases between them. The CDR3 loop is CASSLGSGANVLTF. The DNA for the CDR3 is TGTGCCAGCAGCCTAGGATCTGGGGCCAACGTCCTGACTTTC.

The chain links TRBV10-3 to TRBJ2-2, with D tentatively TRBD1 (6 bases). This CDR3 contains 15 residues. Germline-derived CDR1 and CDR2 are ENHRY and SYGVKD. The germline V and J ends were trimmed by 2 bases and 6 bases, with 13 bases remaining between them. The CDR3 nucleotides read TGTGCCATCAGTGAGCCATACAGGGAATCCGGGGAGCTGTTTTTT. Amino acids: CAISEPYRESGELFF.